This T cell receptor (beta chain) was sequenced during a study of Graves' ophthalmopathy and Graves' hyperthyroidism. The CDR3 consists of 17 residues. Trimming cost V 1 base and J 0 bases; bases outside gene matches: 5. The germline V gene encodes CDR1 SEHNR and CDR2 FQNEAQ (reference sequence). Amplified material comprised TCR beta CDR3 regions derived from RNA transcripts. After a first-round RT-PCR with HTBI primers, a second-round multiplex PCR was run. A single record per CDR3 protein comes from TCRdb applying MiXCR to the multiplex PCR reads. The sample carries about 550,000 distinct CDR3 sequences, under 45% recorded once.

Sequenced: peripheral blood or thyroid tissue (not recorded which). The origin of this receptor is an adult man with Graves' hyperthyroidism. The chain links TRBV7-9 to TRBJ1-4; 7 nucleotides match TRBD1. The CDR3 here is CASSLGGQNSTNEKLFF. The CDR3 nucleotides read TGTGCCAGCAGCTTAGGGGGACAGAATTCAACTAATGAAAAACTGTTTTTT.